This T cell receptor (beta chain) is drawn from a study of blood T cell repertoires in COVID-19 (TCRdb year 2020). Broadly, across the study: The collaborator samples originated in the United States, Italy and Spain and spanned the acute and convalescent phases of COVID-19. Deeply sampled blood TCRbeta repertoires from subjects exposed to, actively infected with, or recovered from COVID-19 were included in the dataset. The samples were drawn from two sources: the first 160 participants of the ongoing ImmuneRACE study, and 1,254 subjects contributed by 6 global collaborators. A freely available public database, intended as a resource for researchers studying the immune response to SARS-CoV-2, is where the repertoires were released. The prospective study material was composed of cDNA or gDNA derived from T cells, B-cell-depleted T cells, or PBMCs. HLA class I and class II types, where available, came from metadata supplied by the sample provider rather than from assay-based typing. Nearly every sample came with metadata listing a de-identified subject ID, COVID-19 status, age in years and sex. The paper as a whole reports these results and caveats: The quantity of clinical and demographic metadata differed by source and by participant and was supplied without curation.

TCRbeta CDR3 regions were amplified from genomic DNA by means of the immunoSEQ Assay, a bias-controlled multiplex PCR. In the original analysis: The number of nucleated cells in each sample was estimated from the amplification of reference gene primers within the assay. Sequence reads were collapsed and filtered to measure the absolute abundance of every unique TCRbeta CDR3 rearrangement. For each sample, productive Simpson clonality was calculated by taking the square root of Simpson's diversity index across productive rearrangements. This is the immuneACCESS table as TCRdb keeps it, with only in-frame sequences that have V and J called. A part of the clones is gone; compared with another copy, unresolved V genes explain less than half, and the rest is unexplained. Clonal size and the V and J genes are those of that table, whereas D and trimming came from the DNA. In this sample the table shows approximately 170,000 clones, about 83% of which occur a single time. Of the sample, around 7.6% is held by the ten largest clones.

From the cysteine up to the phenylalanine, the CDR3 has a length of 14 residues. Here the CDR3 DNA is all that survives: 42 bases in frame from base 1. Looking up the germline V gene yields CDR1 SGHTA and CDR2 FQGTGA. V is pared back by 5 bases and J by 5 bases, with 15 bases lying between the germline termini. Another Seattle source contributed samples from volunteer blood donors who had recovered from COVID-19. Collaborating institutions collected whole blood in K2EDTA tubes following their own protocols. For TCRbeta analysis, collaborators shipped samples as frozen whole blood, isolated PBMCs, or DNA extracted from either of those sample types. On this clone itself: Its antigen is still unknown. It has no much larger one-base neighbor in the sample; base qualities were not kept.

This sequence uses TRBV7-3 and TRBJ2-5; the D gene is possibly TRBD2, with 6 bases matching. This TCR derives from a man aged 35 to 55 who had recovered from COVID-19. Source material: peripheral blood. The base sequence is TGTGCCAGCAGCGCCGGCGGGAATCCCGAGACCCAGTACTTC. Its translation is CASSAGGNPETQYF.